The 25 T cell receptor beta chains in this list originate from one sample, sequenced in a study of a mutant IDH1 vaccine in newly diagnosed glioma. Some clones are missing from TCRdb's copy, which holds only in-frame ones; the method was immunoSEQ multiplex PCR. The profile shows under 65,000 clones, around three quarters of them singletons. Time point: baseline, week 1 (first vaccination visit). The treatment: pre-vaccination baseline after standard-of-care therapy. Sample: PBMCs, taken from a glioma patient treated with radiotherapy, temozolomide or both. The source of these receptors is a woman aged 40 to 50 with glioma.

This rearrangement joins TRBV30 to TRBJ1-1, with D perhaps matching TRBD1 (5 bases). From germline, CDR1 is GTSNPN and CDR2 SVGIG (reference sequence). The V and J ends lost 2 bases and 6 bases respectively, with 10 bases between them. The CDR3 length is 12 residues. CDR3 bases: TGTGCCTGGAGTCCCGGGGCCGCTGAAGCTTTCTTT. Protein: CAWSPGAAEAFF.

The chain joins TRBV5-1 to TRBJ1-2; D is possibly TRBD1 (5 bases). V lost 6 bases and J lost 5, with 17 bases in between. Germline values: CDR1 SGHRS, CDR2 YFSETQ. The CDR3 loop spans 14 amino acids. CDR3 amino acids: CASTEGAGTYGYTF. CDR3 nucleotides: TGCGCCAGCACCGAAGGGGCAGGGACTTATGGCTACACCTTC.

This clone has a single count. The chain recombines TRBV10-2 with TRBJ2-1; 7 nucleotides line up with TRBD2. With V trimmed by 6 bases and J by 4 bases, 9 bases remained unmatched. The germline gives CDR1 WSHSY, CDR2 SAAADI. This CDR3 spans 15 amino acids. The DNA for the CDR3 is TGCGCCAGCAGGGTTGCCGGGACTAAGTACAATGAGCAGTTCTTC. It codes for CASRVAGTKYNEQFF.

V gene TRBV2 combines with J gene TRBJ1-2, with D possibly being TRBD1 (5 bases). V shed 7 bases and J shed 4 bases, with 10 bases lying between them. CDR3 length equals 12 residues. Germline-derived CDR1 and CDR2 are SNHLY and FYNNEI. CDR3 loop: CASMGGFYGYTF. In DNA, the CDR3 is TGTGCCAGCATGGGGGGATTCTATGGCTACACCTTC.

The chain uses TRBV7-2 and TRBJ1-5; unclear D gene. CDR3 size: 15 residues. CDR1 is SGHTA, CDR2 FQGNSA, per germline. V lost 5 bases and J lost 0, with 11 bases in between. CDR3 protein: CASSPDRNSNQPQHF. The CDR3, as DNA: TGTGCCAGCAGCCCAGACCGAAATAGCAATCAGCCCCAGCATTTT.

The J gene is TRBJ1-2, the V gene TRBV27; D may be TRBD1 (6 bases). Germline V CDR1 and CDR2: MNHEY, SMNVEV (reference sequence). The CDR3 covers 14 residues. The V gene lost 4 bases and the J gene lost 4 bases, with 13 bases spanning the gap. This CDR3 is CASSYSGQSYGYTF. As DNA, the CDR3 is TGTGCCAGCAGTTACTCAGGACAGAGCTATGGCTACACCTTC.

The CDR3 sequence is CASRLAGGHEQFF. In nucleotides, the CDR3 is TGTGCCAGCAGGCTAGCGGGGGGTCATGAGCAGTTCTTC. V gene TRBV7-2 combines with J gene TRBJ2-1, with TRBD2 matching over 11 bases. The CDR3 sequence is 13 residues long. Germline loops: CDR1 SGHTA, CDR2 FQGNSA. V lost 6 bases, J lost 8 bases, and 3 bases stayed unmatched. The entire variable domain, with the rest obtained from reference TRBV7-2 and TRBJ2-1, is as follows: GAGVSQSPSNKVTEKGKDVELRCDPISGHTALYWYRQSLGQGLEFLIYFQGNSAPDKSGLPSDRFSAERTGGSVSTLTIQRTQQEDSAVYLCASRLAGGHEQFFGPGTRLTVL.

This CDR3 reads CASSLSSGTGSPYEQYF. The CDR3 DNA sequence: TGTGCCAGCAGCTTAAGTTCCGGGACAGGGTCGCCCTACGAGCAGTACTTC. The chain joins TRBV5-6 to TRBJ2-7; 9 bases are a match to TRBD1. Germline CDR1 and CDR2: SGHDT and YYEEEE. The V segment lost 2 bases and the J segment 2 bases; nucleotides outside the gene matches: 11. The CDR3 has 17 residues.

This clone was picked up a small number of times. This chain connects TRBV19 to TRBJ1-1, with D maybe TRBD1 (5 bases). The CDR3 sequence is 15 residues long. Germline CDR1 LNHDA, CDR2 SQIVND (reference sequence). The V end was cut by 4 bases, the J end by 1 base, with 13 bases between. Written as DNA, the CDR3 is TGTGCCAGTAGTAGGGGGGGACTCCCGAACACTGAAGCTTTCTTT. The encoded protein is CASSRGGLPNTEAFF.

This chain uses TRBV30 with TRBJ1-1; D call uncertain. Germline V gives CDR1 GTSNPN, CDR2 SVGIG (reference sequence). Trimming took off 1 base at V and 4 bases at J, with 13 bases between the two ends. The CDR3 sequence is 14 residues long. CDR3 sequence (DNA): TGTGCCTGGAGTGAGCCGGGCCGGGGCACTGAAGCTTTCTTT. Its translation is CAWSEPGRGTEAFF.

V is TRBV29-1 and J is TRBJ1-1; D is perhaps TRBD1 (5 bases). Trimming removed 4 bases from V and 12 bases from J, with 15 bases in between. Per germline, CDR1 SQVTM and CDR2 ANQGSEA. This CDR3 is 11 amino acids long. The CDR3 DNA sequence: TGCAGCGTTGGCCTAGGGGTCGTAACTTTCTTT. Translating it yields CSVGLGVVTFF.

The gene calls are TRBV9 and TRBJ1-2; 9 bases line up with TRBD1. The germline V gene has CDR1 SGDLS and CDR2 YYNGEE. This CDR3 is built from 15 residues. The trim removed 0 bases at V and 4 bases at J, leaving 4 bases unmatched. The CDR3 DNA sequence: TGTGCCAGCAGCGTAGGGGACAGGGCCCTCTATGGCTACACCTTC. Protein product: CASSVGDRALYGYTF.

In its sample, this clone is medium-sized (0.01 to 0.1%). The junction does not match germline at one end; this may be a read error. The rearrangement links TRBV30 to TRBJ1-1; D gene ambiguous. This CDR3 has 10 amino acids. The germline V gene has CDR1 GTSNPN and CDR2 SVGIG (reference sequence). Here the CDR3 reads CAWSVSQADF. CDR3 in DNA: TGTGCCTGGAGTGTAAGCCAGGCCGACTTT.

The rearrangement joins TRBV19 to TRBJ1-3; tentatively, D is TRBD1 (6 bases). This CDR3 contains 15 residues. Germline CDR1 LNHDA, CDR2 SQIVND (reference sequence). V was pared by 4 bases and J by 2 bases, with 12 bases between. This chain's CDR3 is CASSTPGDTGNTIYF. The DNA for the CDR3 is TGTGCCAGTAGTACCCCGGGGGACACTGGAAACACCATATATTTT.

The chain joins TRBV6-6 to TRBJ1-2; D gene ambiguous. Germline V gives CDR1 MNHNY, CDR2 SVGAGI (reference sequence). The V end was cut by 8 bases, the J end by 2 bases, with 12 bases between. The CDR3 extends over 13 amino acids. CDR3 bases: TGTGCCAGCCAGGACCCGGCAAACTATGGCTACACCTTC. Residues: CASQDPANYGYTF.

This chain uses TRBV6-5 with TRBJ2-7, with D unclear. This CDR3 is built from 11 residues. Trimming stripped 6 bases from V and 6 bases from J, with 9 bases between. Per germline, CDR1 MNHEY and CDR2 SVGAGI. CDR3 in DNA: TGTGCCAGCAGGGCTCCTGGCGAGCAGTACTTC. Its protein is CASRAPGEQYF.

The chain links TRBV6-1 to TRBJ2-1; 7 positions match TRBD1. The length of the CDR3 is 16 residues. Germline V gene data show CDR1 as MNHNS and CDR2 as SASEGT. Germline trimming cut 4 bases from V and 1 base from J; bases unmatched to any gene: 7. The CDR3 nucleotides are TGTGCCAGCAGTGCCGCCGGGACAGCGTCCTACAATGAGCAGTTCTTC. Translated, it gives CASSAAGTASYNEQFF.

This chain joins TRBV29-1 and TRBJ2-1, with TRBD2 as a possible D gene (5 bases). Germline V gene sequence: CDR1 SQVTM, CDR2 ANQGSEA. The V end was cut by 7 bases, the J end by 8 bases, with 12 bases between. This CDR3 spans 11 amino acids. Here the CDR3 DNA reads TGCAGCGCCCGGGGATTCGATGAGCAGTTCTTC. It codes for CSARGFDEQFF.

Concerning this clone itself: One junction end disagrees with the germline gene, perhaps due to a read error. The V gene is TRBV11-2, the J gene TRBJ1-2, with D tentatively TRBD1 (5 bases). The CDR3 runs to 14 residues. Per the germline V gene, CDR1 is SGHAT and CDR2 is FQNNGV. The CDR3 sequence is CASSLGSRDSSEAF. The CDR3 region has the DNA TGTGCCAGCAGCTTAGGTAGCCGGGACTCCTCGGAAGCCTTC.

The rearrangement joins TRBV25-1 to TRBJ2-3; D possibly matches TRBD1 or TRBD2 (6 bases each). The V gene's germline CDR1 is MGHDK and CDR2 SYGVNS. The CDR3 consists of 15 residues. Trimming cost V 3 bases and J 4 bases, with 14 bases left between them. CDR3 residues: CASSDQRGAADTQYF. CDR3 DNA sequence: TGTGCCAGCAGTGATCAAAGGGGGGCCGCAGATACGCAGTATTTT.

As DNA, the CDR3 is TGCGCCAGCAGCCTAGGACGGATTAACTATGGCTACACCTTC. Protein product: CASSLGRINYGYTF. The V and J genes are TRBV5-1 and TRBJ1-2; D is uncertain. CDR1 and CDR2 from the germline V gene are SGHRS and YFSETQ. The CDR3 runs to 14 residues. V lost 4 bases and J lost 1, with 11 bases in between.

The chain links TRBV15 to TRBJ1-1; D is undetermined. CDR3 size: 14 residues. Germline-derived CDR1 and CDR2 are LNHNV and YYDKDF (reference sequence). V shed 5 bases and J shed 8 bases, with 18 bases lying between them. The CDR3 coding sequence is TGTGCCACCAGCCGGGTCGAGGGCAGCCAGGAAGCTTTCTTT. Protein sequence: CATSRVEGSQEAFF.

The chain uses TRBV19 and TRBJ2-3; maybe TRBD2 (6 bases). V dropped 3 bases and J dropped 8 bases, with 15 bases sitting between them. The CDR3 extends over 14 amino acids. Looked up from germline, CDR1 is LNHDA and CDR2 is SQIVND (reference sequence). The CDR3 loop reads CASSILGSGGTQYF. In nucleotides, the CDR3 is TGTGCCAGTAGTATTCTAGGGTCCGGGGGTACGCAGTATTTT.

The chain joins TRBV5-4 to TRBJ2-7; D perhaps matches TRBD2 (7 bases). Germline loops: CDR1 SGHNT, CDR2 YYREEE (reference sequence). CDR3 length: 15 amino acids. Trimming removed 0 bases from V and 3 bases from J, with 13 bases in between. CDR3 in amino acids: CASSLVGGRGYEQYF. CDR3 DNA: TGTGCCAGCAGCTTGGTGGGGGGGCGCGGCTACGAGCAGTACTTC.

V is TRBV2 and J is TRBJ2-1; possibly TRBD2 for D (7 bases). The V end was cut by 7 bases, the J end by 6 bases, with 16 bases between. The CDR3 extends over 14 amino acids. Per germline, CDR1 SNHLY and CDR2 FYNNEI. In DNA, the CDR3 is TGTGCCAGCACCAGGGGCTTAGCGGGCAATGAGCAGTTCTTC. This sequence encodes CASTRGLAGNEQFF.